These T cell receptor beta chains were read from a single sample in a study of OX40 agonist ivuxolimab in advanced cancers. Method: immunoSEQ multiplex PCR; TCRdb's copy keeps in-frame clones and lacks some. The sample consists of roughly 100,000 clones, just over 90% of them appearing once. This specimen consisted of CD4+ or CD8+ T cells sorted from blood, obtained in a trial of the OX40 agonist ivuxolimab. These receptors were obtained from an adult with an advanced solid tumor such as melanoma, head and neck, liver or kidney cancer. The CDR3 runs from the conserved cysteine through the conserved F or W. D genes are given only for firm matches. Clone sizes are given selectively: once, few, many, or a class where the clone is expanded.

CDR3: CAWSTGERWGSPLHF
DNA: TGTGCCTGGAGTACTGGGGAAAGATGGGGTTCACCCCTCCACTTT
V: TRBV30
J: TRBJ1-6
size: .
D: .

CDR3: CASSLLTGTSTAYNEQFF
DNA: TGTGCCAGCAGCTTACTAACCGGGACTAGCACAGCCTACAATGAGCAGTTCTTC
V: TRBV5-4
J: TRBJ2-1
size: .
D: TRBD2

CDR3: CASSGGAGVQYEQFF
DNA: TGTGCCAGCTCAGGAGGTGCGGGGGTTCAGTATGAGCAGTTCTTC
V: TRBV18
J: TRBJ2-1
size: .
D: TRBD2

CDR3: CASSQVWPVQETQYF
DNA: TGTGCCAGCAGCCAAGTATGGCCAGTCCAAGAGACCCAGTACTTC
V: TRBV14
J: TRBJ2-5
size: .
D: .

CDR3: CASSEGGGYNEQFF
DNA: TGCGCCAGCAGTGAGGGCGGGGGCTACAATGAGCAGTTCTTC
V: TRBV10-2
J: TRBJ2-1
size: .
D: TRBD2

CDR3: CASRRQGAREKLFF
DNA: TGTGCCAGCAGAAGACAGGGGGCGCGGGAAAAACTGTTTTTT
V: TRBV28
J: TRBJ1-4
size: .
D: TRBD1

CDR3: CAYGMGDSYNSPLHF
DNA: TGTGCCTATGGAATGGGTGACTCCTATAATTCACCCCTCCACTTT
V: TRBV30
J: TRBJ1-6
size: once
D: .

CDR3: CASNPGTGEYNSPLHF
DNA: TGTGCCAGCAACCCCGGGACAGGGGAGTATAATTCACCCCTCCACTTT
V: TRBV27
J: TRBJ1-6
size: .
D: TRBD1

CDR3: CSVQGQAATGELFF
DNA: TGCAGCGTTCAGGGACAGGCCGCGACCGGGGAGCTGTTTTTT
V: TRBV29-1
J: TRBJ2-2
size: .
D: TRBD1

CDR3: CASRGTGTQPQHF
DNA: TGTGCCAGCAGAGGGACAGGAACTCAGCCCCAGCATTTT
V: TRBV28
J: TRBJ1-5
size: .
D: TRBD1

CDR3: CATTLGGGEYNEQFF
DNA: TGTGCCACGACCCTGGGGGGGGGAGAGTACAATGAGCAGTTCTTC
V: TRBV5-4
J: TRBJ2-1
size: .
D: TRBD2

CDR3: CASIPTGQARGEQYF
DNA: TGTGCCAGCATCCCAACGGGGCAGGCTCGGGGCGAGCAGTACTTC
V: TRBV21-1
J: TRBJ2-7
size: .
D: .

CDR3: CASSLGVGGRGNQPQHF
DNA: TGTGCCAGCAGCTTAGGGGTTGGGGGACGAGGCAATCAGCCCCAGCATTTT
V: TRBV7-9
J: TRBJ1-5
size: .
D: .

CDR3: CSALHDRTYEQYF
DNA: TGCAGCGCACTCCATGACAGGACCTACGAGCAGTACTTC
V: TRBV29-1
J: TRBJ2-7
size: once
D: .